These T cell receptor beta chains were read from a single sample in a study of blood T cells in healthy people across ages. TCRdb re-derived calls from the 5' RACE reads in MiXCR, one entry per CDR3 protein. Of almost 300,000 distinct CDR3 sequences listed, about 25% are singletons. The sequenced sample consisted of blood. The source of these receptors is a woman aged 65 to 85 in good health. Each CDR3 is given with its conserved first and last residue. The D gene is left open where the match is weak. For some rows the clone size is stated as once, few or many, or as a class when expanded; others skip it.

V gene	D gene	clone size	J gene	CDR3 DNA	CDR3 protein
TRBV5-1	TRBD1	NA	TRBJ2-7	TGCGCCAGCAGCTCTTGGGGGACAGGGTCCTACGAGCAGTACTTC	CASSSWGTGSYEQYF
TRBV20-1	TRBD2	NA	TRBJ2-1	TGCAGTGCCAGACTAGCGGGAGGGAACAATGAGCAGTTCTTC	CSARLAGGNNEQFF
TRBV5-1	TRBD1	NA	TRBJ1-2	TGCGCCAGCAACAGGGGGGCTAACTATGGCTACACCTTC	CASNRGANYGYTF
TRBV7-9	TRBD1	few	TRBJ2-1	TGTGCCAGCAGCTCTCACCGGGACAGGCACAATGAGCAGTTCTTC	CASSSHRDRHNEQFF
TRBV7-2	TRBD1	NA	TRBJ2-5	TGTGCCAGCAGCCCGGGGACAGGGGAGAGAGAGACCCAGTACTTC	CASSPGTGERETQYF
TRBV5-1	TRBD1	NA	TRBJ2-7	TGCGCCAGCAGCCCTGGCAAACAGGGGCTTACCTACGAGCAGTACTTC	CASSPGKQGLTYEQYF
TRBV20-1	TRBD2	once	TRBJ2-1	TGCAGTGCCGGGACTAGCGGGAGGGGGGGACGGAATGAGCAGTTCTTC	CSAGTSGRGGRNEQFF
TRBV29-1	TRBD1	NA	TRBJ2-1	TGCAGCGTCCCGGGACAGGGAAGGAATGAGCAGTTCTTC	CSVPGQGRNEQFF
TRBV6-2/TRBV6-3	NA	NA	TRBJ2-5	TGTGCCAGCTCGGGCCGCGCGGCAGAGACCCAGTACTTC	CASSGRAAETQYF
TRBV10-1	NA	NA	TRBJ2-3	TGCGCCAGCAGTGAGAAGGGGCTACGGGACACAGATACGCAGTATTTT	CASSEKGLRDTDTQYF
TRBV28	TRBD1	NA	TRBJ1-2	TGTGCCAGCAGTTTACCCTTACAGGGGGCGCGGGGCTACACCTTC	CASSLPLQGARGYTF
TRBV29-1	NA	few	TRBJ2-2	TGCAGCGTTCCTGGCGGCTCGAAGGGAGCCGGGGAGCTGTTTTTT	CSVPGGSKGAGELFF
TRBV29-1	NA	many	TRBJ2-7	TGCAGCGTTGAAGTGGAAGGGGGAGGGTTACCCTACGAGCAGTACTTC	CSVEVEGGGLPYEQYF
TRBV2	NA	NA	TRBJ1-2	TGTGCCAGCAGTGACGAGGTCCATGGCTACACCTTC	CASSDEVHGYTF
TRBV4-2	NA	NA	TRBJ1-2	TGTGCCAGCAGCCAAGATCAGGGGATCTATGGCTACACCTTC	CASSQDQGIYGYTF
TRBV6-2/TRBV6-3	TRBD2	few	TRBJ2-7	TGTGCCAGCAGTGACGGGGGACTAGCGGGACCCTACGAGCAGTACTTC	CASSDGGLAGPYEQYF
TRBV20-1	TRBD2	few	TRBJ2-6	TGCAGTGCTAGCCCGACTAGCGGGAGGGCCTTCTCTGGGGCCAACGTCCTGACTTTC	CSASPTSGRAFSGANVLTF
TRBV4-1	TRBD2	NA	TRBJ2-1	TGCGCCAGCAGCCAAGGTTTTCGGGGGGAGGCCTACAATGAGCAGTTCTTC	CASSQGFRGEAYNEQFF
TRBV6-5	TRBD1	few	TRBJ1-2	TGTGCCAGCAGAGGGGACAGGGCCTCTAACTATGGCTACACCTTC	CASRGDRASNYGYTF
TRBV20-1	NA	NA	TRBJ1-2	TGCAGTGCTAGAGAGGGGGGTTTAAGTGGCTACACCTTC	CSAREGGLSGYTF
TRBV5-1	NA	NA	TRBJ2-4	TGCGCCAGCAGCCACGAGACCAAAAACATTCAGTACTTC	CASSHETKNIQYF
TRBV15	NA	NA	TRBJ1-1	TGTGCCACCAGCAGAATGCAGGACACTGAAGCTTTCTTT	CATSRMQDTEAFF
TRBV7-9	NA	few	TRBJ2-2	TGTGCCACCACCGGAGCTGCACTTAACACCGGGGAGCTGTTTTTT	CATTGAALNTGELFF
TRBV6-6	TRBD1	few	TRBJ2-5	TGTGCCAGCGAGGCGTACCGGGACAGGGCCGCAAAGACCCAGTACTTC	CASEAYRDRAAKTQYF
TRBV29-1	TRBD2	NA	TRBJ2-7	TGCAGCGTTGAGGGGGAAAGCGGGAGGGCCAACTACGAGCAGTACTTC	CSVEGESGRANYEQYF
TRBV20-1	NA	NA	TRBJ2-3	TGCAGTGCTGGACCAGGGCTAGATACGCAGTATTTT	CSAGPGLDTQYF
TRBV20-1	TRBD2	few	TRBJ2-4	TGCAGTGCTAGAGGGGTAGCGGGAGGGGTGAACATTCAGTACTTC	CSARGVAGGVNIQYF
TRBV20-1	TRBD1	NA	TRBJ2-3	TGCAGTGCTAGAGGAGGGGGCAAGACAGATACGCAGTATTTT	CSARGGGKTDTQYF
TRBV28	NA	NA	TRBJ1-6	TGTGCCAGCAGCCCCGTTGGGCCCTCCTATAATTCACCCCTCCACTTT	CASSPVGPSYNSPLHF
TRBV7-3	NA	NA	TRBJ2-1	TGTGCCAGCAGCACAAGTAACGGGCCTTCGTTCTTC	CASSTSNGPSFF
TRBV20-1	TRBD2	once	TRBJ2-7	TGCAGCGGGGTGAGCGGGAGTTCCGGGAACTACGAGCAGTACTTC	CSGVSGSSGNYEQYF
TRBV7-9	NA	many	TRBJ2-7	TGTGCCAGCAGCTTACTGCGGGACCCCTCCTACGAGCAGTACTTC	CASSLLRDPSYEQYF
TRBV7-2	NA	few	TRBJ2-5	TGTGCCAGCAGGGACACAGACAAGCAAGAGACCCAGTACTTC	CASRDTDKQETQYF
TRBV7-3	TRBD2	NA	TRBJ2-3	TGTGCCAGCAGCTCGGGACTAGCGGGAGCTCGGTTGAGCACAGATACGCAGTATTTT	CASSSGLAGARLSTDTQYF
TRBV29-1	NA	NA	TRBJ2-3	TGCAGCGTTGATGCCCCACTAGCAGATACGCAGTATTTT	CSVDAPLADTQYF
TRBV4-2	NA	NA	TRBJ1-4	TGTGCCAGCAGCCAAGATGCTGCCGGGGGAGGGGGAAAACTGTTTTTT	CASSQDAAGGGGKLFF
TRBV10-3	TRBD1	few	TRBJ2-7	TGTGCCACGACGGCTGGGACAGCATCCTACGAGCAGTACTTC	CATTAGTASYEQYF
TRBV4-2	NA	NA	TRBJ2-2	TGTGCCAGCAGCCAGGGACGGGTGAACACCGGGGAGCTGTTTTTT	CASSQGRVNTGELFF
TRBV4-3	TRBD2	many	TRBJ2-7	TGCGCCAGCAGCCTCGGGAGGGAATCCATCTACGAGCAGTACTTC	CASSLGRESIYEQYF
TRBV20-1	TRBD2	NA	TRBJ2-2	TGCAGTGCTAGGACTAGCGCGATCACCGGGGAGCTGTTTTTT	CSARTSAITGELFF
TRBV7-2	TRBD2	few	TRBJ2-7	TGTGCCAGCAGCTTAGACCCGGGGGGCTACGAGCAGTACTTC	CASSLDPGGYEQYF
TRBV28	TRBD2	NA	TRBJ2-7	TGTGCCAGCAGTTTGCCTAGACTAGCGGGAGCCATAGTTGACTCCTACGAGCAGTACTTC	CASSLPRLAGAIVDSYEQYF
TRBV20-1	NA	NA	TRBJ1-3	TGCAGTGCCACGCGACAGAGCTCTGGAAACACCATATATTTT	CSATRQSSGNTIYF
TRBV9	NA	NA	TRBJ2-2	TGTGCCAGCAGCGTCTGGACCCAGAACACCGGGGAGCTGTTTTTT	CASSVWTQNTGELFF
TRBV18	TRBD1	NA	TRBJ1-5	TGTGCCAGCGCTAACTACGGACAGGGCGGAAGCAATCAGCCCCAGCATTTT	CASANYGQGGSNQPQHF
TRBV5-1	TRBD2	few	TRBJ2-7	TGCGCCAGCAGCTTAGTCCCTAGCGGGAGCTACGAGCAGTACTTC	CASSLVPSGSYEQYF
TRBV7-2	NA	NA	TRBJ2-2	TGTGCCAGCAGCTTAGAGGGTATCGGGGAGCTGTTTTTT	CASSLEGIGELFF
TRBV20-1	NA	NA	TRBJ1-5	TGCAGTGCTAGAGATCTCGAGTATCAGCCCCAGCATTTT	CSARDLEYQPQHF
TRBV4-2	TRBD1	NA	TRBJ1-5	TGTGCCAGCAGCCAAAGGTTCAGTGGGGGTATGGGACAGTCTATTCAGCCCCAGCATTTT	CASSQRFSGGMGQSIQPQHF
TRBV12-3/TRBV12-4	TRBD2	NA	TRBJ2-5	TGTGCCAGCAGCCAGCCGGGACTAGCGGGAGTTGAGACCCAGTACTTC	CASSQPGLAGVETQYF
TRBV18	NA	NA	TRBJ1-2	TGTGCCAGCTCACGGGGAGATATGGATGGCTACACCTTC	CASSRGDMDGYTF
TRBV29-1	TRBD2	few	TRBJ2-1	TGCAGCGTAGAGGGATTCTTAACTAGCGGGTCGTCCTACAATGAGCAGTTCTTC	CSVEGFLTSGSSYNEQFF